The TCR beta chain under discussion was sequenced for a study of T-cell reconstitution after alpha-beta-depleted transplantation in children. The germline gives CDR1 SGHVS, CDR2 FNYEAQ. The CDR3 is 14 residues long. V was pared by 4 bases and J by 6 bases, with 14 bases between. The TCRbeta library incorporated unique molecular identifiers. MiXCR, applied by TCRdb to the PCR reads, yields one record per CDR3 protein. The sample contains about 600,000 distinct CDR3 sequences, about 10% of which appear only once. This clonotype has just a few counts. The genes are TRBV7-6 and TRBJ2-3; D perhaps matches TRBD1 (6 bases). The input for sequencing was PBMCs from the stem cell graft donor, taken from the stem cell graft. This TCR derives from a human donor who donated a stem cell graft to a child with acute myeloid leukemia. The CDR3 bases are TGTGCCAGCAGCTCGGCCCCAGGGGCCGATACGCAGTATTTT. Translated: CASSSAPGADTQYF.